Presented here are 31 T cell receptor beta chains from one specimen sequenced in a study of shared clonotypes between healthy human individuals. Clones were read by immunoSEQ multiplex PCR, and TCRdb kept only the in-frame ones, dropping some. The sample consists of around 690,000 clones, around 90% of them appearing once. The specimen was memory CD8+ T cells from PBMCs. Subset of the sample: CD45RO+ cells pooled with CCR7-negative TemRA cells. The receptor set was obtained from a man in his late teens or twenties in good health. Some clones in this sample may be carry-over from other donors' samples.

The V gene is TRBV29-1, the J gene TRBJ2-7; D may be TRBD2 (5 bases). The V end lost 5 bases, the J end lost 0 bases, and 14 bases lay between the germline ends. The CDR3 spans 14 residues. CDR1 and CDR2 (germline): SQVTM, ANQGSEA. CDR3 sequence: CSVREKTYSYEQYF. CDR3 DNA sequence: TGCAGCGTTCGGGAAAAAACCTACTCCTACGAGCAGTACTTC.

V is TRBV9 and J is TRBJ1-1, with TRBD1 matching 12 bases. The length of the CDR3 is 15 residues. Trimming at V came to 4 bases and at J to 6 bases, leaving 7 bases not matched to a gene. Germline lookup yields CDR1 SGDLS and CDR2 YYNGEE. CDR3 coding DNA: TGTGCCAGCAGCCAGACCGGGACAGGGGGCTCTGAAGCTTTCTTT. It codes for CASSQTGTGGSEAFF.

The gene calls are TRBV15 and TRBJ1-5; tentatively, D is TRBD1 (6 bases). This CDR3 is 14 amino acids long. Trimming left V 3 bases short and J 4 bases short, with 10 bases between. Germline V gene lookup returns CDR1 LNHNV and CDR2 YYDKDF (reference sequence). CDR3 in amino acids: CATSSLRGNQPQHF. DNA for the CDR3: TGTGCCACCAGCAGCTTAAGGGGGAATCAGCCCCAGCATTTT.

This clone was detected only a few times. The chain employs TRBV19 and TRBJ1-5; D is uncertain. The germline V and J ends were trimmed by 3 bases and 4 bases, with 7 bases remaining between them. The germline CDR1 and CDR2 sequences are LNHDA and SQIVND (reference sequence). CDR3 length: 13 amino acids. The CDR3 sequence: CASSIRGNQPQHF. The CDR3 DNA follows: TGTGCCAGTAGTATTAGAGGGAATCAGCCCCAGCATTTT.

This chain connects TRBV28 to TRBJ2-7; D remains unclear. Germline V gene sequence: CDR1 MDHEN, CDR2 SYDVKM. Trimming pared 4 bases from V and 2 bases from J, leaving 21 bases between. This CDR3 has 17 amino acids. CDR3 protein: CASSSSTWSESPYEQYF. The CDR3 DNA reads TGTGCCAGCAGTTCCTCCACCTGGTCGGAATCCCCCTACGAGCAGTACTTC. Variable domain in full (rest from reference TRBV28 and TRBJ2-7): DVKVTQSSRYLVKRTGEKVFLECVQDMDHENMFWYRQDPGLGLRLIYFSYDVKMKEKGDIPEGYSVSREKKERFSLILESASTNQTSMYLCASSSSTWSESPYEQYFGPGTRLTVT.

This chain connects TRBV27 to TRBJ2-1, with a weak D call TRBD2 (5 bases). The ends were cut back, 0 bases at V and 8 bases at J, with 8 bases in the middle. The CDR3 loop spans 13 amino acids. The germline CDR1 and CDR2 sequences are MNHEY and SMNVEV (reference sequence). The CDR3: CASSLSLADEQFF. The DNA for the CDR3 is TGTGCCAGCAGTTTATCGCTAGCCGATGAGCAGTTCTTC.

This chain's CDR3 is CASSPAGGKGSYNEQFF. The CDR3 DNA is TGTGCCAGCAGCCCCGCTGGCGGGAAAGGTTCCTACAATGAGCAGTTCTTC. This chain uses TRBV7-8 with TRBJ2-1; tentative D call: TRBD2 (6 bases). CDR1 SGHVS and CDR2 FQNEAQ come from the germline V gene. V was cut by 5 bases and J by 1 base, with 18 bases left in between. The CDR3 is made up of 17 amino acids.

With respect to this clone: This sample also contains other DNA sequences that code for the same CDR3. The rearrangement uses TRBV28 and TRBJ1-1; no definite D call. In germline, CDR1 is MDHEN, CDR2 SYDVKM. Trimming removed 6 bases from V and 6 bases from J, with 11 bases in between. This CDR3 is built from 12 residues. In nucleotides, the CDR3 is TGTGCCAGCAGCTTCCCGTTCTCTGAAGCTTTCTTT. Translated, it gives CASSFPFSEAFF.

The chain links TRBV19 to TRBJ1-5; no firm D call. There are 19 residues in the CDR3. CDR1 is LNHDA and CDR2 is SQIVND in the germline V gene (reference sequence). The germline V and J ends were trimmed by 7 bases and 0 bases, with 25 bases remaining between them. The CDR3 nucleotides are TGTGCCAGTACCATCTCGGGCCCGGAGATATATCGTAGCAATCAGCCCCAGCATTTT. Residues: CASTISGPEIYRSNQPQHF.

The rearrangement links TRBV29-1 to TRBJ2-3, with D possibly matching TRBD2 (6 bases). This CDR3 has 14 amino acids. Germline CDR1 and CDR2: SQVTM and ANQGSEA. V shed 7 bases and J shed 6 bases, with 20 bases lying between them. In DNA form, the CDR3 reads TGCAGCGGACGATCTCCCACTAGCATGGATACGCAGTATTTT. This codes for CSGRSPTSMDTQYF.

The chain links TRBV25-1 to TRBJ2-7; D is undetermined. The germline V and J ends were trimmed by 3 bases and 3 bases, with 3 bases remaining between them. This CDR3 comprises 11 residues. Germline V lookup: CDR1 MGHDK, CDR2 SYGVNS. DNA for the CDR3: TGTGCCAGCAGTGATAACTACGAGCAGTACTTC. Encoded protein: CASSDNYEQYF.

This chain uses TRBV19 with TRBJ2-3; maybe TRBD2 (5 bases). Germline values: CDR1 LNHDA, CDR2 SQIVND (reference sequence). Trimming took 5 bases from V and 4 from J, leaving 13 bases between them. This CDR3 has 14 residues. CDR3 in amino acids: CASSVTINADTQYF. The CDR3 nucleotides read TGTGCCAGTAGTGTGACTATTAACGCAGATACGCAGTATTTT.

The genes are TRBV4-3 and TRBJ2-5, with TRBD2 identical over 8 bases. The germline V gene encodes CDR1 LGHNA and CDR2 YSLEER. CDR3 length equals 15 residues. Trimming at V came to 0 bases and at J to 7 bases, leaving 7 bases not matched to a gene. CDR3 protein: CASSQEGSGKGTQYF. CDR3 DNA: TGCGCCAGCAGCCAAGAGGGTAGCGGGAAGGGGACCCAGTACTTC.

The sample holds one count of this clone. The chain combines TRBV7-9 with TRBJ2-7; perhaps D is TRBD1 or TRBD2 (6 bases each). Germline V gene data show CDR1 as SEHNR and CDR2 as FQNEAQ (reference sequence). Trimming left V 8 bases short and J 4 bases short, with 24 bases between. This CDR3 is built from 16 residues. This CDR3 is CASGDRSTGTPYEQYF. Written as DNA, the CDR3 is TGTGCCAGCGGAGACAGATCAACAGGGACTCCGTACGAGCAGTACTTC.

Concerning this clone itself: Other nucleotide sequences in the sample specify the same CDR3. The chain employs TRBV27 and TRBJ1-2; 8 bases are a match to TRBD1. Germline CDR1 reads MNHEY; CDR2 reads SMNVEV (reference sequence). Trimming cost V 5 bases and J 4 bases; bases outside gene matches: 3. The CDR3 loop spans 13 amino acids. The CDR3 sequence: CASSTTGGYGYTF. The CDR3 nucleotides read TGTGCCAGCAGTACCACAGGGGGCTATGGCTACACCTTC.

Written as DNA, the CDR3 is TGCGCCAGCAGTTCCAAGTTTAAAGGCCGTTACACAGATACGCAGTATTTT. Its translation is CASSSKFKGRYTDTQYF. The rearrangement uses TRBV4-3 and TRBJ2-3; D is unresolved. Trimming cost V 6 bases and J 2 bases, with 21 bases left between them. The germline V gene encodes CDR1 LGHNA and CDR2 YSLEER. CDR3 size: 17 residues.

The genes are TRBV4-3 and TRBJ2-7; D may be TRBD1 or TRBD2 (5 bases each). CDR1 LGHNA and CDR2 YSLEER come from the germline V gene. This CDR3 region has 14 residues. V lost 1 base to trimming and J lost 1 base, with 8 bases between them. CDR3 in amino acids: CASSQGDGSYEQYF. CDR3 nucleotide sequence: TGCGCCAGCAGCCAAGGGGACGGATCCTACGAGCAGTACTTC.

The chain carries TRBV9 and TRBJ2-1, with TRBD2 as a possible D gene (6 bases). Looked up from germline, CDR1 is SGDLS and CDR2 is YYNGEE. This CDR3 comprises 15 residues. V lost 0 bases and J 3 bases, leaving 10 bases between the germline ends. CDR3 DNA: TGTGCCAGCAGCGTAGGACTAGTAGGCTACAATGAGCAGTTCTTC. Protein sequence: CASSVGLVGYNEQFF.

The V and J genes are TRBV28 and TRBJ2-2, with TRBD2 as a possible D gene (5 bases). V was trimmed by 2 bases and J by 4 bases, leaving 5 bases between them. Germline V gives CDR1 MDHEN, CDR2 SYDVKM. The CDR3 extends over 13 amino acids. The CDR3 loop is CASSLGSTGELFF. In nucleotides, the CDR3 is TGTGCCAGCAGTTTAGGGAGCACCGGGGAGCTGTTTTTT.

The V call is TRBV7-2, the J call TRBJ1-3; D is unclear. The V gene's germline CDR1 is SGHTA and CDR2 FQGNSA. With 4 bases removed from V and 4 bases from J, the gap between germline ends came to 11 bases. The CDR3 has 14 residues. CDR3 residues: CASSSQEVGNTIYF. CDR3 DNA sequence: TGTGCCAGCAGCTCCCAGGAAGTCGGAAACACCATATATTTT.

This chain joins TRBV9 and TRBJ2-2; D is possibly TRBD1 (5 bases). V shed 3 bases and J shed 2 bases, with 23 bases lying between them. Germline loops: CDR1 SGDLS, CDR2 YYNGEE. CDR3 length: 19 residues. The CDR3 nucleotides are TGTGCCAGCAGCGGGGGCAGCTACCTATCTTCACACAACACCGGGGAGCTGTTTTTT. It encodes CASSGGSYLSSHNTGELFF.

CDR3 amino acids: CASSSIRSGGVYEQYF. The CDR3 DNA follows: TGCGCCAGCAGCTCGATACGAAGCGGAGGCGTCTACGAGCAGTACTTC. The V and J genes are TRBV4-1 and TRBJ2-7; weak D call: TRBD2 (5 bases). The V end lost 5 bases, the J end lost 3 bases, and 20 bases lay between the germline ends. Germline assignment: CDR1 MGHRA and CDR2 YSYEKL. The CDR3 has 16 residues.

The chain recombines TRBV5-8 with TRBJ1-2; maybe TRBD1 (5 bases). V was trimmed by 1 base and J by 4 bases, leaving 20 bases between them. The CDR3 consists of 17 residues. Per germline, CDR1 SGHTS and CDR2 YDEGEE. The CDR3 DNA reads as TGTGCCAGCAGCTTGAAAGCTTCGGGGGGGGTGAGCTATGGCTACACCTTC. The encoded protein is CASSLKASGGVSYGYTF.

With respect to this clone: The junction does not match germline at one end; this may be a read error. The genes are TRBV19 and TRBJ1-2; TRBD1 matches 10 bases. CDR1 and CDR2 (germline): LNHDA, SQIVND (reference sequence). This CDR3 has 15 amino acids. CDR3 DNA sequence: TGTGCCAGTAGAATAGGCTCCGGGACAGGGGACGGCTACACCTTC. Protein product: CASRIGSGTGDGYTF.

CDR3 DNA sequence: TGTGCCACCAGCAGAGATTTAGGGTGGGAGGGCCTTGGTGAGCAGTTCTTC. Translated, it gives CATSRDLGWEGLGEQFF. The rearrangement links TRBV15 to TRBJ2-1; 7 positions agree with TRBD2. With 0 bases clipped from V and 9 bases from J, the junction kept 14 bases outside the gene matches. This CDR3 has 17 residues. CDR1 and CDR2 from the germline V gene are LNHNV and YYDKDF (reference sequence). The complete variable domain, with remaining parts taken from reference TRBV15 and TRBJ2-1, reads DAMVIQNPRYQVTQFGKPVTLSCSQTLNHNVMYWYQQKSSQAPKLLFHYYDKDFNNEADTPDNFQSRRPNTSFCFLDIRSPGLGDTAMYLCATSRDLGWEGLGEQFFGPGTRLTVL.

This chain connects TRBV29-1 to TRBJ2-3; D gene unclear. V was trimmed by 6 bases and J by 8 bases, leaving 9 bases between them. The CDR3 extends over 10 amino acids. Germline CDR1 SQVTM, CDR2 ANQGSEA. The CDR3 here is CSVLIFTQYF. In nucleotides, the CDR3 is TGCAGCGTCCTGATTTTTACGCAGTATTTT.

In this sample, this clone turned up once. The gene calls are TRBV5-4 and TRBJ2-5; 8 nucleotides agree with TRBD2. The junction had 6 bases not matched to a gene; V was cut back by 2 bases and J by 3 bases. The CDR3 is made up of 15 amino acids. Germline CDR1 SGHNT, CDR2 YYREEE (reference sequence). The CDR3 spells CASSLPTSGEETQYF. The CDR3 region has the DNA TGTGCCAGCAGCTTACCTACTAGCGGAGAAGAGACCCAGTACTTC.

The chain recombines TRBV11-2 with TRBJ2-5, with D possibly being TRBD1 or TRBD2 (5 bases each). The V and J ends lost 6 bases and 5 bases respectively, with 22 bases between them. Germline V gene sequence: CDR1 SGHAT, CDR2 FQNNGV. This CDR3 is 16 amino acids long. The CDR3 loop is CASSTGAWKARETQYF. The CDR3 DNA reads as TGTGCCAGCAGTACCGGGGCCTGGAAGGCAAGGGAGACCCAGTACTTC. Full variable domain (outside the CDR3, taken from reference TRBV11-2 and TRBJ2-5): EAGVAQSPRYKIIEKRQSVAFWCNPISGHATLYWYQQILGQGPKLLIQFQNNGVVDDSQLPKDRFSAERLKGVDSTLKIQPAKLEDSAVYLCASSTGAWKARETQYFGPGTRLLVL.

The chain combines TRBV10-2 with TRBJ1-5; 9 bases fit TRBD1. J lost 8 bases, V lost 0 bases, and 2 bases had no gene match. Germline V gene sequence: CDR1 WSHSY, CDR2 SAAADI. This CDR3 comprises 14 residues. CDR3 sequence reads: CASSESTGGKPQHF. CDR3 nucleotide sequence: TGCGCCAGCAGTGAGTCCACAGGGGGCAAGCCCCAGCATTTT.

V usage is TRBV27 and J usage is TRBJ1-1; D perhaps matches TRBD1 (5 bases). V lost 8 bases and J 4 bases, leaving 17 bases between the germline ends. Germline values: CDR1 MNHEY, CDR2 SMNVEV (reference sequence). CDR3 length: 14 amino acids. DNA of the CDR3: TGTGCCAGCGCGGGGACCCCTAGGGTCACTGAAGCTTTCTTT. This translates into CASAGTPRVTEAFF.

This chain links TRBV27 with TRBJ1-5, with a possible D match to TRBD1 (5 bases). The CDR3 covers 15 residues. Trimming took 5 bases from V and 9 from J, leaving 20 bases between them. In germline, CDR1 is MNHEY, CDR2 SMNVEV (reference sequence). The CDR3 nucleotides are TGTGCCAGCAGTCCTCGGACACCTCTGCAATGGCCCCAGCATTTT. As protein: CASSPRTPLQWPQHF.